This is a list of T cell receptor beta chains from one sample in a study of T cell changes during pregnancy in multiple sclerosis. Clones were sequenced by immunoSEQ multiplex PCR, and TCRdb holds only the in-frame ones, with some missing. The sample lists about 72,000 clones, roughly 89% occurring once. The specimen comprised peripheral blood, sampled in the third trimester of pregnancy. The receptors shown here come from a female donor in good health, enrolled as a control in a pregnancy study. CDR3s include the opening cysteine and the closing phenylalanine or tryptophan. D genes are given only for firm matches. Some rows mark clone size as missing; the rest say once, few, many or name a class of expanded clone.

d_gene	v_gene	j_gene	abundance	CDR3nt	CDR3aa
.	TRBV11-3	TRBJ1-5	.	TGTGCCAGCAGCTTAGTACGGGGGGGCCGGCCCCAGCATTTT	CASSLVRGGRPQHF
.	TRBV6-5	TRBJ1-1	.	TGTGCCAGCACCTCCGACAGTGAAGCTTTCTTT	CASTSDSEAFF
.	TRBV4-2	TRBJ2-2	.	TGTGCCAGCAGCAATAACGCTGGGGGCCACACCGGGGAGCTGTTTTTT	CASSNNAGGHTGELFF
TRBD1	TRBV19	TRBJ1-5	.	TGTGCCAGTAGGACAGGGTATGGACAGCCCCAGCATTTT	CASRTGYGQPQHF
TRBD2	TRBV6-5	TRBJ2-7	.	TGTGCCAGCAGTTACGACGGGAGGGATGCCTACGAGCAGTACTTC	CASSYDGRDAYEQYF
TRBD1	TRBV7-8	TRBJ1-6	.	TGTGCCAGCAGCTTGGGACAGGGGGCAAATTCACCCCTCCACTTT	CASSLGQGANSPLHF
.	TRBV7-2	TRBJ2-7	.	TGTGCCAGCAGCTTAGAGTCAGGAGGGTACAAGCAGTACTTC	CASSLESGGYKQYF
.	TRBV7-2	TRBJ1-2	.	TGTGCCAGCAGTCAGACCAGGACAGCTAGTTATGGCTACACCTTC	CASSQTRTASYGYTF
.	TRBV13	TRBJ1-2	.	TGTGCCAGCAAAGAGAAGGGGGTTCTTCGTAACTATGGCTACACCTTC	CASKEKGVLRNYGYTF
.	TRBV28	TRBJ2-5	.	TGTGCCAGCAGTCCAAGAGGGGGTAGCGAGACCCAGTACTTC	CASSPRGGSETQYF
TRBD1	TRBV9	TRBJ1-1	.	TGTGCCAGCAGCGGAAAGGACAGGTATGGACTGAACACTGAAGCTTTCTTT	CASSGKDRYGLNTEAFF
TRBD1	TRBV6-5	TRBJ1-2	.	TGTGCCAGCACCCCGGACAGGCTCCCCTATGGCTACACCTTC	CASTPDRLPYGYTF
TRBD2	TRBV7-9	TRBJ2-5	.	TGTGCCAGCAGCTTAAAGGTGACTAGCGGGCAAGAGACCCAGTACTTC	CASSLKVTSGQETQYF
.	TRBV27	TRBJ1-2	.	TGTGCCAGCAGTTTACAGGGTACTAACTATGGCTACACCTTC	CASSLQGTNYGYTF
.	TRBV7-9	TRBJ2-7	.	TGTGCCAGCAGCCCCCCGGCCACAGGAGACTACGAGCAGTACTTC	CASSPPATGDYEQYF
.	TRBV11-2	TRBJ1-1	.	TGTGCCAGCAGCTTGCGACTAGGACCCTTGAACACTGAAGCTTTCTTT	CASSLRLGPLNTEAFF
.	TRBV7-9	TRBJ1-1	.	TGTGCCAGCAGCGTAGGTTTGGCGGGCACTGAAGCTTTCTTT	CASSVGLAGTEAFF
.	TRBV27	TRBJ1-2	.	TGTGCCAGCAGTTTGTCGGGGGATGGCTACACCTTC	CASSLSGDGYTF
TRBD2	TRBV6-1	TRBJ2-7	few	TGTGCCAGCAGTGCTGGGGGGGGAGGGGCCTACGAGCAGTACTTC	CASSAGGGGAYEQYF
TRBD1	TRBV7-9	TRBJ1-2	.	TGTGCCAGCACCACAGGGGCTAACTATGGCTACACCTTC	CASTTGANYGYTF
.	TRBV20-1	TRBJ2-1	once	TGCAGTGCCCAGGTCACCTATGAGCAGTTCTTC	CSAQVTYEQFF
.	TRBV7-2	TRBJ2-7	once	TGTGCCAGCAGCTTAGGTCCTAGCGCAACCTACGAGCAGTACTTC	CASSLGPSATYEQYF
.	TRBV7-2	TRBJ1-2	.	TGTGCCAGCAGCCCGAGGACAGTTTATGGCTACACCTTC	CASSPRTVYGYTF
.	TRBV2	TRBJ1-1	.	TGTGCCAGCAGTGAGTCCTTCGGGGGTATGAACACTGAAGCTTTCTTT	CASSESFGGMNTEAFF
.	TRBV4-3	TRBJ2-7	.	TGCGCCAGCAGCCCTCAGGCAGGGATGACGACCTACGAGCAGTACTTC	CASSPQAGMTTYEQYF
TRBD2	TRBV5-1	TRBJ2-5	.	TGCGCCAGCACCCACTTGGGAGGGAAGCAAGAGACCCAGTACTTC	CASTHLGGKQETQYF
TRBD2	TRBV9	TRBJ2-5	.	TGTGCCAGCAGCGTAGAGGACCCTTGGACTAGCGGGAGACCCATGAACTTC	CASSVEDPWTSGRPMNF
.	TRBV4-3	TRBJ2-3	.	TGCGCCAGCAGCCAAAGTAGAGGCGTTTCTAGCACAGATACGCAGTATTTT	CASSQSRGVSSTDTQYF
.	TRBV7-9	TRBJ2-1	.	TGTGCCAGCAGGTACACAGGGATGAATGAGCAGTTCTTC	CASRYTGMNEQFF
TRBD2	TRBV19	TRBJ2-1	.	TGTGCCAGTAGAGGAACGGGACTAGCGGGGGGGGATGAGCAGTTCTTC	CASRGTGLAGGDEQFF